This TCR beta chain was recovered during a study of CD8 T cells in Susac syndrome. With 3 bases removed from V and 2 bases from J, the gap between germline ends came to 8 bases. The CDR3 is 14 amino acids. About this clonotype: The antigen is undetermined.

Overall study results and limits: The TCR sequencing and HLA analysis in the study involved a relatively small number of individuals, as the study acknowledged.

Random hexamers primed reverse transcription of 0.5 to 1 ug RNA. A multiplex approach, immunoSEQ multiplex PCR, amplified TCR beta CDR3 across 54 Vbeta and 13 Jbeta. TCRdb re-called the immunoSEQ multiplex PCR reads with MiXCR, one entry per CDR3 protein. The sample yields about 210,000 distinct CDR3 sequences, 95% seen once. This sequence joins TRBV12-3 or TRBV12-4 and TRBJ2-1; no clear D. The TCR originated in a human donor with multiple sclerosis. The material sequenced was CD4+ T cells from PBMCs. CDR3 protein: CASSLTAAYNEQFF. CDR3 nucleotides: TGTGCCAGCAGTTTGACGGCAGCCTACAATGAGCAGTTCTTC.